This T cell receptor (beta chain) was documented in a study of regulatory T cells in long-lasting Graves disease. Broader study findings: Persistent patients shared more public clonotypes (about 2,900) than new patients (approximately 1,000).

In building TCR beta libraries, iRepertoire HTBI primers were used together with Arm-PCR of CDR3 regions. TCRdb reprocessed the multiplex PCR reads via MiXCR and lists one record per CDR3 protein. The sample holds about 460,000 distinct CDR3 sequences, around 15% seen once. Time point indicated: newly diagnosed GD, antithyroid drugs for less than 3 months. TCR sequences were obtained from RNA taken from PBMCs. V was trimmed by 5 bases and J by 1 base, leaving 20 bases between them. Germline V CDR1 and CDR2: SGHTA, FQGTGA. This CDR3 has 17 amino acids. This clonotype appeared a few times. Its specificity is unknown. The same sample was also studied in work on T cells in Graves' hyperthyroidism and ophthalmopathy. From that study: The TCR CDR3 first-round RT-PCR relied on the HTBI primer set. The blood repertoire included most of the expanded thyroid clonotypes above 0.001.

The TCR originated in a woman aged 45-65 years with Graves disease. The sample in question was peripheral blood mononuclear cells (PBMCs), obtained at new diagnosis, from a patient treated with antithyroid drugs. V is TRBV7-3 and J is TRBJ2-5; D is ambiguous. The CDR3 sequence is CASSPMPLANTQETQYF. For the CDR3, the DNA is TGTGCCAGCAGCCCAATGCCCCTGGCGAATACCCAAGAGACCCAGTACTTC.